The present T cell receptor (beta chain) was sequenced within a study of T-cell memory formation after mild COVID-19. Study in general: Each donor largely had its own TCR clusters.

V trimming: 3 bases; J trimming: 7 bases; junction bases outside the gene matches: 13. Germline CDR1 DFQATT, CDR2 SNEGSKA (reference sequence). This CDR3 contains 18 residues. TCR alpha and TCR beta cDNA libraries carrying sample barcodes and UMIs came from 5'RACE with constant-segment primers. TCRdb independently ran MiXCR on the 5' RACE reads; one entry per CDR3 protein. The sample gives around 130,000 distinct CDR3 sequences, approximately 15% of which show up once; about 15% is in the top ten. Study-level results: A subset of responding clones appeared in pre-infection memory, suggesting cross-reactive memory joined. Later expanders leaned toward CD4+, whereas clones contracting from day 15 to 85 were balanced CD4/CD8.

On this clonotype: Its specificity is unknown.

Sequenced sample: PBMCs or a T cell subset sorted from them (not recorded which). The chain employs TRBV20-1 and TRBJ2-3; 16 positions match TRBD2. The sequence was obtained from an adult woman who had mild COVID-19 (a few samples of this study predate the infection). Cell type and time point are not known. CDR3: CSASKRPGLAGGPYTQYF. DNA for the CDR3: TGCAGTGCTAGTAAGCGGCCGGGACTAGCGGGGGGGCCGTATACGCAGTATTTT.